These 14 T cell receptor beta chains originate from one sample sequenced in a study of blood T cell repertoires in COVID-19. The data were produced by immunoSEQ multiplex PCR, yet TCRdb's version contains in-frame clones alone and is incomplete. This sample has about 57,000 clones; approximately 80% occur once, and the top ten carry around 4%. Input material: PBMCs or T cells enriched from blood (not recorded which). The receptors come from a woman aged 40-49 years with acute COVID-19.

For the CDR3, the DNA is TGCGCCAGCACCGACGGGACACCTAGCACAGATACGCAGTATTTT. It yields the protein CASTDGTPSTDTQYF. The chain combines TRBV5-1 with TRBJ2-3; a weak D match, TRBD1 (6 bases). The germline CDR1 and CDR2 sequences are SGHRS and YFSETQ. The CDR3 extends over 15 amino acids. The V end lost 6 bases, the J end lost 0 bases, and 14 bases lay between the germline ends.

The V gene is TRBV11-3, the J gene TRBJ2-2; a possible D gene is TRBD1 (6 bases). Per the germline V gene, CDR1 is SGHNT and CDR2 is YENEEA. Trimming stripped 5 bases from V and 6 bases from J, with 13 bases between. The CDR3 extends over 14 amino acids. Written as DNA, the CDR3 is TGTGCCAGCAGCGTCACAGGGATGTCCGGGGAGCTGTTTTTT. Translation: CASSVTGMSGELFF.

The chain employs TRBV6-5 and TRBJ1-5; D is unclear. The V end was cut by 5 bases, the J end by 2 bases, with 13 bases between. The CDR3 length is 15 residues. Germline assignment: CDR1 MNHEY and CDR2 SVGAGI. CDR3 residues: CASSPGVEGNQPQHF. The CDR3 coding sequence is TGTGCCAGCAGTCCCGGCGTTGAGGGCAATCAGCCCCAGCATTTT.

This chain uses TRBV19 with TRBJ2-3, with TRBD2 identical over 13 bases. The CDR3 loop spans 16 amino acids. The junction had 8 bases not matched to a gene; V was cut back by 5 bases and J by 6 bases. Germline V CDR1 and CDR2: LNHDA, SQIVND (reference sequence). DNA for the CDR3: TGTGCCAGTAGTCCGGAGACTAGCGGGAGGTTCGATACGCAGTATTTT. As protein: CASSPETSGRFDTQYF.

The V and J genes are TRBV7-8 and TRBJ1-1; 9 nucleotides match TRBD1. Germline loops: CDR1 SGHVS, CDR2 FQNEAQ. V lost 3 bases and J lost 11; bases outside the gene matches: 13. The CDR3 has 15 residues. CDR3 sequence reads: CASSFDSGTGLSAFF. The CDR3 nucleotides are TGTGCCAGCAGCTTCGACTCCGGGACAGGGCTCTCGGCTTTCTTT. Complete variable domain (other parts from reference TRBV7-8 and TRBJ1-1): GAGVSQSPRYKVAKRGQDVALRCDPISGHVSLFWYQQALGQGPEFLTYFQNEAQLDKSGLPSDRFFAERPEGSVSTLKIQRTQQEDSAVYLCASSFDSGTGLSAFFGQGTRLTVV.

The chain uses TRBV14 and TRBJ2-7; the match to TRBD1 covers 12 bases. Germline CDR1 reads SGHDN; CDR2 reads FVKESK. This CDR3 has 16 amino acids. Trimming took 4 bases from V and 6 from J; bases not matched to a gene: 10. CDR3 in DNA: TGTGCCAGCAGCCCCAGAACGGGACAGGGGGCGGTCGAGCAGTACTTC. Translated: CASSPRTGQGAVEQYF.

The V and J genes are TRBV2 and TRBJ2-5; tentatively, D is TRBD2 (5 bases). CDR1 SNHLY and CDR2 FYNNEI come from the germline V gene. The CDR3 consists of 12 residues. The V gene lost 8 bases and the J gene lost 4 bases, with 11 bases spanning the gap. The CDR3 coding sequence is TGTGCCAGCGGGGAGAGGAGAGAGACCCAGTACTTC. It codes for CASGERRETQYF.

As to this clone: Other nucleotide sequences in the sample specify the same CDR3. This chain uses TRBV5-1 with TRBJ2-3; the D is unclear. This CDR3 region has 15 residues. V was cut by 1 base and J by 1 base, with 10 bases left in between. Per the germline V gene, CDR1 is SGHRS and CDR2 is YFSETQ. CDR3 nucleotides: TGCGCCAGCAGCTTGAGAGGTCTCGGCACAGATACGCAGTATTTT. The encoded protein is CASSLRGLGTDTQYF.

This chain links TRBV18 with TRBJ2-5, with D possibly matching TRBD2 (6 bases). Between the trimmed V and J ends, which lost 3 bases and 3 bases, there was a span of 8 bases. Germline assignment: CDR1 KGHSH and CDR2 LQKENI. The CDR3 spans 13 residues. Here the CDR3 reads CASSPRREETQYF. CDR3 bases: TGTGCCAGCTCACCGAGGAGGGAAGAGACCCAGTACTTC.

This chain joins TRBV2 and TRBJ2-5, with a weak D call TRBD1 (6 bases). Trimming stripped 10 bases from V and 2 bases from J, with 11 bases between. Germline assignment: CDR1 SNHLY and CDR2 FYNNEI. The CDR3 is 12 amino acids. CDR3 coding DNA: TGTGCCACAGGGGTCAGACAAGAGACCCAGTACTTC. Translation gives CATGVRQETQYF.

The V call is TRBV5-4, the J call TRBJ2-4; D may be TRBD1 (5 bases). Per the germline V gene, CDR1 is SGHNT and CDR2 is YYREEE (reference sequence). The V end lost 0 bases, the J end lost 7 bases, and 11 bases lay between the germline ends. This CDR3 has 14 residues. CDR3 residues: CASSLDRRSNIQYF. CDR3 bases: TGTGCCAGCAGCTTGGACAGGCGATCGAACATTCAGTACTTC.

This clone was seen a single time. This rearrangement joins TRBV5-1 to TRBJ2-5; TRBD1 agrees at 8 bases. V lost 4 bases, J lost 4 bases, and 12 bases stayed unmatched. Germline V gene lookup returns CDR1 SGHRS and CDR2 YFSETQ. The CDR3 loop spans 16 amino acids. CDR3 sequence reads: CASSVTGDVQRETQYF. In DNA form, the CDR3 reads TGCGCCAGCAGCGTGACAGGGGACGTTCAAAGAGAGACCCAGTACTTC.

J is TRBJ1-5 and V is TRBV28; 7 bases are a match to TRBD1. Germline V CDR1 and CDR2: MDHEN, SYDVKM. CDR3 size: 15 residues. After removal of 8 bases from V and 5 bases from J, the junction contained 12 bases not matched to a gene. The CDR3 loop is CASHRGIATHQPQHF. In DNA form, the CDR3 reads TGTGCCAGCCACAGGGGCATAGCCACCCATCAGCCCCAGCATTTT.

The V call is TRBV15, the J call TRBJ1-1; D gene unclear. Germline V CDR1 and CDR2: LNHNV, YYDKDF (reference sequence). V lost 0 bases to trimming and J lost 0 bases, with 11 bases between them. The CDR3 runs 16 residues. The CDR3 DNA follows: TGTGCCACCAGCAGAGATACAGTTTTTATGAACACTGAAGCTTTCTTT. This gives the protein CATSRDTVFMNTEAFF.